The clone carrying this T cell receptor (beta chain) occurred a few times. The antigen remains undetermined. The data derive from a study of CD8+ T cells in alopecia areata. At the level of the study: Treatment comprised oral tofacitinib, 5 to 10 mg twice daily, in treated patients. Regarding the study as a whole: Tofacitinib yielded significantly lower scalp clonality and fewer expanded CD8+ clones among the top 100. During tofacitinib treatment, many expanded lesional clones remained in scalp and blood. Clonality in lesional scalp, especially alopecia totalis/universalis, exceeded that of normal scalp.

Sequencing templates came from extracted RNA that was reverse transcribed into cDNA. The table came from immunoSEQ multiplex PCR; TCRdb's copy has only in-frame clones and leaves some out. The top ten clones hold roughly 17% of a sample with around 100,000 clones, 55% to 70% of them seen once. This sample's treatment: oral pan-JAK inhibitor, 5-10 mg twice daily. Trimming removed 6 bases from V and 6 bases from J; junction bases left unmatched: 5. CDR3 length equals 14 residues. Germline V gene sequence: CDR1 SGHVS, CDR2 FNYEAQ. The sequence was collected from a human donor with alopecia areata. The source was CD8+ T cells sorted from blood, collected at approximately week 56, from a patient treated with tofacitinib. The chain is built from TRBV7-6 and TRBJ1-6; 7 bases agree with TRBD1. Written as DNA, the CDR3 is TGTGCCAGCAGTGAGGGGGCTACTAATTCACCCCTCCACTTT. Residues: CASSEGATNSPLHF.